The 8 T cell receptor beta chains below all came from one sample that was sequenced in a study of cytomegalovirus exposure and HLA in healthy donors. Primers: 60 Vbeta forward and 13 Jbeta reverse. The protocol was immunoSEQ multiplex PCR, while the TCRdb copy is restricted to in-frame clones and leaves out a portion. The profile shows roughly 150,000 clones, around 75% of them singletons. Sequencing was done on a sample of PBMCs. Receptors were obtained from a female donor in good health and CMV-seronegative.

The chain uses TRBV19 and TRBJ2-2, with TRBD1 matching 7 bases. Losses at the gene ends were 8 bases for V and 3 bases for J; bases not matched to a gene: 6. Germline-derived CDR1 and CDR2 are LNHDA and SQIVND (reference sequence). The CDR3 covers 14 residues. The CDR3 region is CASEQGPDTGELFF. For the CDR3, the DNA is TGTGCCAGTGAACAGGGGCCGGACACCGGGGAGCTGTTTTTT.

This clone was picked up a small number of times. The genes are TRBV19 and TRBJ1-1; D is uncertain. Germline V CDR1 and CDR2: LNHDA, SQIVND (reference sequence). The CDR3 sequence is 13 residues long. V gave up 5 bases and J gave up 3 bases, with 10 bases separating them. The DNA of the CDR3 is TGTGCCAGTAGTGCTCCCGGGTACACTGAAGCTTTCTTT. Amino acid sequence: CASSAPGYTEAFF.

This clone was detected a few times. V and J are TRBV28 and TRBJ1-2, with no clear D. Germline assignment: CDR1 MDHEN and CDR2 SYDVKM. The CDR3 runs 11 residues. CDR3 in amino acids: CGRPGNYGYTF. Here the CDR3 DNA reads TGTGGCCGTCCCGGGAACTATGGCTACACCTTC.

The gene calls are TRBV7-6 and TRBJ2-7; D call uncertain. Germline V gene sequence: CDR1 SGHVS, CDR2 FNYEAQ. The V end lost 1 base, the J end lost 6 bases, and 10 bases lay between the germline ends. The CDR3 is made up of 13 amino acids. DNA of the CDR3: TGTGCCAGCAGCTTAGGGGTGGCGGCCGAGCAGTACTTC. Residues: CASSLGVAAEQYF.

This chain uses TRBV5-4 with TRBJ2-7; 7 nucleotides match TRBD1. CDR1 and CDR2 from the germline V gene are SGHNT and YYREEE (reference sequence). CDR3 length: 14 amino acids. The V and J ends lost 4 bases and 5 bases, in that order; junction bases with no gene match: 9. CDR3 residues: CASSPRDRNNEQYF. CDR3 nucleotides: TGTGCCAGCAGCCCCCGGGACAGAAATAACGAGCAGTACTTC. The entire variable domain, with the rest obtained from reference TRBV5-4 and TRBJ2-7, is as follows: ETGVTQSPTHLIKTRGQQVTLRCSSQSGHNTVSWYQQALGQGPQFIFQYYREEENGRGNFPPRFSGLQFPNYSSELNVNALELDDSALYLCASSPRDRNNEQYFGPGTRLTVT.

The V gene is TRBV9, the J gene TRBJ2-2; TRBD2 matches at 15 bases. Germline lookup yields CDR1 SGDLS and CDR2 YYNGEE. This CDR3 contains 16 residues. V lost 5 bases to trimming and J lost 5 bases; unmatched junction nucleotides: 4. In nucleotides, the CDR3 is TGTGCCAGCAGTTGGACTAGCGGGAGGGGAACCGGGGAGCTGTTTTTT. Protein: CASSWTSGRGTGELFF.

This chain uses TRBV4-1 with TRBJ1-4; TRBD1 matches at 7 bases. Losses at the gene ends were 4 bases for V and 12 bases for J; bases not matched to a gene: 8. From germline, CDR1 is MGHRA and CDR2 YSYEKL. The CDR3 sequence is 13 residues long. DNA of the CDR3: TGCGCCAGCAGCCTACGACAGGGAGAAGAACTGTTTTTT. Residues: CASSLRQGEELFF.

The chain employs TRBV6-5 and TRBJ2-7; a weak D match, TRBD2 (5 bases). CDR1 and CDR2 (germline): MNHEY, SVGAGI. The CDR3 consists of 11 residues. V was trimmed by 5 bases and J by 4 bases, leaving 6 bases between them. The CDR3: CASSRGYEQYF. CDR3 in DNA: TGTGCCAGCAGTCGGGGTTACGAGCAGTACTTC.